Following are 20 T cell receptor beta chains from one sample sequenced in a study of shared clonotypes between healthy human individuals. Data came from immunoSEQ multiplex PCR; TCRdb stores just in-frame clones and leaves some out. The table includes about a million clones, around three quarters detected once. The specimen was memory CD4+ T cells sorted from blood. As to subset: CD45RA-negative fraction. These receptor sequences come from a man between 18 and 35 years old in good health.

The chain has TRBV5-8 and TRBJ2-7; D possibly matches TRBD1 or TRBD2 (5 bases each). Per the germline V gene, CDR1 is SGHTS and CDR2 is YDEGEE. The CDR3 loop spans 14 amino acids. V was shortened by 7 bases and J by 4 bases, with 18 bases between the two germline ends. The CDR3 loop reads CASGRGQGEYEQYF. The CDR3 bases are TGTGCCAGCGGAAGAGGCCAGGGAGAGTACGAGCAGTACTTC.

The J gene is TRBJ2-5, the V gene TRBV2; 7 bases align to TRBD2. The CDR3 runs 14 residues. Trimming removed 5 bases from V and 1 base from J; junction bases left unmatched: 4. Per the germline V gene, CDR1 is SNHLY and CDR2 is FYNNEI. The CDR3 nucleotides read TGTGCCAGCAGTTGGCGGGGGACCCAAGAGACCCAGTACTTC. Its translation is CASSWRGTQETQYF.

The CDR3 DNA follows: TGTGCCAGCAGTTTATTGGCCAGGGCCGATCAGCCCCAGCATTTT. Translated: CASSLLARADQPQHF. J is TRBJ1-5 and V is TRBV27; D might be TRBD1 (5 bases). Germline V gives CDR1 MNHEY, CDR2 SMNVEV (reference sequence). This CDR3 has 15 amino acids. Trimming cost V 1 base and J 5 bases, with 12 bases left between them.

This clone was detected only once. The V and J genes are TRBV28 and TRBJ2-7, with no clear D. The V and J ends lost 6 bases and 3 bases respectively, with 3 bases between them. The CDR3 totals 10 residues. The germline V gene encodes CDR1 MDHEN and CDR2 SYDVKM. CDR3 region: CASSIYEQYF. The CDR3 coding sequence is TGTGCCAGCAGCATCTACGAGCAGTACTTC.

The chain is built from TRBV10-1 and TRBJ2-2; D is perhaps TRBD2 (6 bases). Trimming left V 8 bases short and J 2 bases short, with 12 bases between. The CDR3 sequence is 14 residues long. Germline assignment: CDR1 WNHNN and CDR2 SYGVQD (reference sequence). Written as DNA, the CDR3 is TGCGCCAGCGCCGAGGGACTTAACACCGGGGAGCTGTTTTTT. This gives the protein CASAEGLNTGELFF.

This clone was recorded many times. This chain connects TRBV29-1 to TRBJ2-7, with 9 bases lining up with TRBD1. The CDR3 runs to 11 residues. The germline CDR1 and CDR2 sequences are SQVTM and ANQGSEA. CDR3 nucleotides: TGCGGATCGACAGGGGGCTACGAGCAGTACTTC. Translation gives CGSTGGYEQYF.

This clone was detected only a few times. The chain has TRBV7-3 and TRBJ1-1, with D maybe TRBD1 (6 bases). V lost 6 bases, J lost 0 bases, and 8 bases lay in between. This CDR3 is built from 13 residues. Germline V gene data show CDR1 as SGHTA and CDR2 as FQGTGA. The CDR3 here is CASRQGLNTEAFF. The CDR3 DNA reads as TGTGCCAGCAGGCAGGGGTTGAACACTGAAGCTTTCTTT.

This rearrangement joins TRBV5-1 to TRBJ2-3; 11 bases match TRBD2. The V gene's germline CDR1 is SGHRS and CDR2 YFSETQ. CDR3 length equals 15 residues. V shed 4 bases and J 5 bases; nucleotides not matched to a gene: 6. In nucleotides, the CDR3 is TGCGCCAGCAGCCTTAGCGGGGGGGATGTAGATACGCAGTATTTT. Its protein product is CASSLSGGDVDTQYF. Full variable domain (remainder filled in from reference TRBV5-1 and TRBJ2-3): KAGVTQTPRYLIKTRGQQVTLSCSPISGHRSVSWYQQTPGQGLQFLFEYFSETQRNKGNFPGRFSGRQFSNSRSEMNVSTLELGDSALYLCASSLSGGDVDTQYFGPGTRLTVL.

On this clone: With a much larger clone just one base away, this may be a read error. The sample contains more than one DNA sequence encoding this CDR3. The genes are TRBV9 and TRBJ1-1, with a possible D match to TRBD1 (5 bases). V lost 0 bases and J 3 bases, leaving 6 bases between the germline ends. In germline, CDR1 is SGDLS, CDR2 YYNGEE. The CDR3 has 13 amino acids. Here the CDR3 reads CASSVGRDTEAFF. CDR3 DNA: TGTGCCAGCAGCGTAGGCAGGGACACTGAAGCTTTCTTT.

The genes are TRBV29-1 and TRBJ2-7; 11 nucleotides line up with TRBD2. Germline V lookup: CDR1 SQVTM, CDR2 ANQGSEA. J lost 5 bases, V lost 0 bases, and 9 bases had no gene match. This CDR3 comprises 16 residues. This CDR3 reads CSVEDRASGRTHEQYF. The DNA for the CDR3 is TGCAGCGTTGAAGATAGGGCTAGCGGGAGGACGCACGAGCAGTACTTC.

The V call is TRBV4-3, the J call TRBJ1-1; unclear D gene. Germline CDR1 and CDR2: LGHNA and YSLEER. The V end lost 0 bases, the J end lost 7 bases, and 12 bases lay between the germline ends. CDR3 size: 14 residues. CDR3 amino acids: CASSQERGFGEAFF. The CDR3 region has the DNA TGCGCCAGCAGCCAAGAACGTGGTTTTGGTGAAGCTTTCTTT.

The rearrangement uses TRBV15 and TRBJ2-7; 15 bases line up with TRBD2. This CDR3 region has 18 residues. Per the germline V gene, CDR1 is LNHNV and CDR2 is YYDKDF (reference sequence). Trimming cost V 0 bases and J 3 bases; bases outside gene matches: 6. Written as DNA, the CDR3 is TGTGCCACCAGCAGAGACTCCGGGACTAGCGGGAGGTTCTACGAGCAGTACTTC. This sequence encodes CATSRDSGTSGRFYEQYF.

A remark on this clone: A far bigger clonotype differs at one base, so this is likely a read error. The sample has other DNA sequences that encode this CDR3 too. The genes are TRBV7-9 and TRBJ2-7; 7 bases are shared with TRBD2. Trimming took 5 bases from V and 1 from J; bases not matched to a gene: 14. The germline V gene has CDR1 SEHNR and CDR2 FQNEAQ (reference sequence). The CDR3 consists of 17 residues. The CDR3 DNA reads as TGTGCCAGCAGCGGATCGACAACTAGCGATAGTTCCTACGAGCAGTACTTC. This gives the protein CASSGSTTSDSSYEQYF.

The chain carries TRBV16 and TRBJ1-6; D perhaps matches TRBD1 (6 bases). CDR3 size: 14 residues. The germline CDR1 and CDR2 sequences are KGHSY and FQNENV. Deletions cut 4 bases from V and 6 bases from J, with 10 bases between. CDR3 sequence (DNA): TGTGCCAGCAGCCCACAGGGATTTAATTCACCCCTCCACTTT. This sequence encodes CASSPQGFNSPLHF.

This clone was detected only a few times. The chain combines TRBV6-6 with TRBJ2-2; D remains ambiguous. The V gene's germline CDR1 is MNHNY and CDR2 SVGAGI (reference sequence). The V gene lost 0 bases and the J gene lost 9 bases, with 2 bases spanning the gap. The CDR3 runs 11 residues. The CDR3 is CASSYSRELFF. CDR3 nucleotides: TGTGCCAGCAGTTACTCGAGGGAGCTGTTTTTT.

This chain uses TRBV11-2 with TRBJ1-4; the D gene is possibly TRBD1 (5 bases). V shed 1 base and J shed 5 bases, with 11 bases lying between them. The CDR3 totals 15 residues. Germline V gene sequence: CDR1 SGHAT, CDR2 FQNNGV. CDR3 loop: CASSLGQKENEKLFF. The CDR3 nucleotides read TGTGCCAGCAGCTTAGGACAGAAGGAGAATGAAAAACTGTTTTTT.

The CDR3 bases are TGTGCCAGCAGCGTAGCTTCGGCTAGCGGGAGGACTAGCGTGACAGGCGACACAGATACGCAGTATTTT. It is translated as CASSVASASGRTSVTGDTDTQYF. The chain links TRBV9 to TRBJ2-3, with TRBD2 matching over 11 bases. Germline CDR1 and CDR2: SGDLS and YYNGEE. The CDR3 runs to 23 residues. Unmatched junction bases numbered 23, after V lost 0 bases and J lost 2 bases.

V and J are TRBV5-1 and TRBJ2-7; D remains unclear. The V and J ends lost 0 bases and 3 bases respectively, with 7 bases between them. Germline V gene sequence: CDR1 SGHRS, CDR2 YFSETQ. This CDR3 contains 13 residues. CDR3 region: CASSLDSHYEQYF. The CDR3 DNA reads as TGCGCCAGCAGCTTGGACAGCCACTACGAGCAGTACTTC.

This clone was seen a few times. The V call is TRBV30, the J call TRBJ1-3; no definite D call. CDR3 size: 12 residues. Trimming stripped 5 bases from V and 0 bases from J, with 5 bases between. Germline assignment: CDR1 GTSNPN and CDR2 SVGIG (reference sequence). The chain's CDR3 is CAWQHSGNTIYF. The CDR3 DNA is TGTGCCTGGCAGCACTCTGGAAACACCATATATTTT.

The chain uses TRBV7-8 and TRBJ1-2; 10 nucleotides match TRBD1. This CDR3 has 16 amino acids. In germline, CDR1 is SGHVS, CDR2 FQNEAQ. The trim removed 4 bases at V and 2 bases at J, leaving 7 bases unmatched. CDR3 sequence (DNA): TGTGCCAGCAGCTCAAGACCGACAGGGGGCAACTATGGCTACACCTTC. It codes for CASSSRPTGGNYGYTF.